This TCR beta chain came from a study of CD8+ T cells in alopecia areata. In each case, RNA was isolated and then reverse transcribed into cDNA as the sequencing template. Assay used: immunoSEQ multiplex PCR; TCRdb lists only in-frame clones, some missing. The table includes about 74,000 clones, 29% detected once. Germline lookup yields CDR1 SQVTM and CDR2 ANQGSEA. V gave up 2 bases and J gave up 5 bases, with 18 bases separating them. The CDR3 runs 15 residues. Treatment indicated: oral pan-JAK inhibitor, 5-10 mg twice daily. T lymphocytes (CD4+ and CD8+) were sorted from PBMCs. This chain joins TRBV29-1 and TRBJ2-5, with a tentative D call TRBD2 (5 bases). The receptor comes from a human donor with alopecia areata. The sample here was CD8+ T cells sorted from blood, taken at week 4, from a patient treated with tofacitinib. The CDR3 region is CSVEMSSGVRETQYF. DNA for the CDR3: TGCAGCGTTGAAATGTCGTCCGGGGTTAGGGAGACCCAGTACTTC.